These 17 T cell receptor beta chains were sequenced from one sample in a study of blood T cell repertoires in COVID-19. Sequencing was performed with immunoSEQ multiplex PCR; in TCRdb, only in-frame clones are kept and a portion is missing. The sample includes a few hundred thousand clones, 84% of them seen just once. The sequenced sample consisted of peripheral blood. The receptors were sampled from a human donor in a cohort sampled during active COVID-19.

The gene calls are TRBV5-4 and TRBJ1-3, with D possibly matching TRBD1 (6 bases). V was trimmed by 3 bases and J by 4 bases, leaving 17 bases between them. Germline lookup yields CDR1 SGHNT and CDR2 YYREEE (reference sequence). The length of the CDR3 is 16 residues. The CDR3 sequence is CASSSTGTRFGNTIYF. The CDR3 nucleotides read TGTGCCAGCAGCTCAACCGGGACACGGTTCGGAAACACCATATATTTT.

The V call is TRBV28, the J call TRBJ2-5; TRBD1 matches at 10 bases. This CDR3 has 15 residues. The V and J ends lost 5 bases and 3 bases, in that order; junction bases with no gene match: 6. CDR1 and CDR2 (germline): MDHEN, SYDVKM. The CDR3 bases are TGTGCCAGCAGTCCCTTGGGGACAGGGGAAGAGACCCAGTACTTC. This translates into CASSPLGTGEETQYF. Looking up the rest from reference TRBV28 and TRBJ2-5 gives the full variable domain: DVKVTQSSRYLVKRTGEKVFLECVQDMDHENMFWYRQDPGLGLRLIYFSYDVKMKEKGDIPEGYSVSREKKERFSLILESASTNQTSMYLCASSPLGTGEETQYFGPGTRLLVL.

This clone appeared a few times. The chain joins TRBV5-1 to TRBJ1-1, with D unclear. The CDR3 runs 15 residues. CDR1 and CDR2 (germline): SGHRS, YFSETQ. Trimming shortened V by 0 bases and J by 5 bases, and 14 bases separated the two germline ends. Written as DNA, the CDR3 is TGCGCCAGCAGCTTGGAAGAGGGAGGAGGAACTGAAGCTTTCTTT. Translation: CASSLEEGGGTEAFF.

The CDR3 is CASSLPSGGQETQYF. The CDR3 DNA follows: TGTGCCAGCAGCTTGCCTAGCGGGGGCCAAGAGACCCAGTACTTC. This chain joins TRBV5-4 and TRBJ2-5; 10 positions match TRBD2. Germline assignment: CDR1 SGHNT and CDR2 YYREEE (reference sequence). The CDR3 loop spans 15 amino acids. Trimming removed 1 base from V and 1 base from J; junction bases left unmatched: 1.

The chain is built from TRBV7-9 and TRBJ2-2; a possible D gene is TRBD1 (5 bases). Trimming left V 6 bases short and J 4 bases short, with 15 bases between. The CDR3 has 15 amino acids. In germline, CDR1 is SEHNR, CDR2 FQNEAQ (reference sequence). The CDR3 DNA follows: TGTGCCAGCAGTTTACAGGCTTTGGGCACCGGGGAGCTGTTTTTT. Translation gives CASSLQALGTGELFF.

This chain connects TRBV7-9 to TRBJ2-5; 8 bases are shared with TRBD1. V trimming: 5 bases; J trimming: 1 base; junction bases outside the gene matches: 6. The CDR3 is made up of 15 amino acids. Germline V CDR1 and CDR2: SEHNR, FQNEAQ (reference sequence). CDR3 nucleotide sequence: TGTGCCAGCAGCAGCACCGGGACAGGCCAAGAGACCCAGTACTTC. This codes for CASSSTGTGQETQYF.

The chain uses TRBV11-1 and TRBJ2-3; no clear D gene. Germline-derived CDR1 and CDR2 are SGHAT and FQDESV (reference sequence). V was pared by 2 bases and J by 2 bases, with 5 bases between. The CDR3 is 13 residues long. The CDR3 sequence is CASSLPFTDTQYF. The CDR3 coding sequence is TGTGCCAGCAGCTTACCCTTCACAGATACGCAGTATTTT.

The chain is built from TRBV18 and TRBJ2-7, with D possibly matching TRBD1 (6 bases). V lost 3 bases to trimming and J lost 3 bases, with 12 bases between them. The germline CDR1 and CDR2 sequences are KGHSH and LQKENI. This CDR3 region has 14 residues. CDR3: CASSPASQGYEQYF. In DNA, the CDR3 is TGTGCCAGCTCACCGGCGTCACAGGGCTACGAGCAGTACTTC. Supplemented by reference TRBV18 and TRBJ2-7, the full variable domain reads NAGVMQNPRHLVRRRGQEARLRCSPMKGHSHVYWYRQLPEEGLKFMVYLQKENIIDESGMPKERFSAEFPKEGPSILRIQQVVRGDSAAYFCASSPASQGYEQYFGPGTRLTVT.

The chain combines TRBV5-1 with TRBJ2-5; 8 nucleotides align to TRBD2. Germline V gene sequence: CDR1 SGHRS, CDR2 YFSETQ. The V gene end was trimmed by 6 bases and the J gene end by 5 bases; junction bases not matched to a gene: 9. The CDR3 has 14 residues. This chain's CDR3 is CASTSGGPGETQYF. CDR3 coding DNA: TGCGCCAGCACGTCGGGAGGGCCGGGGGAGACCCAGTACTTC.

The chain is built from TRBV7-2 and TRBJ2-3; a possible D gene is TRBD2 (6 bases). Germline-derived CDR1 and CDR2 are SGHTA and FQGNSA. CDR3 size: 12 residues. Trimming removed 6 bases at V and 9 bases at J, with 13 bases between. CDR3 region: CASRITGGTQYF. The CDR3 DNA reads as TGTGCCAGCAGGATTACTGGGGGGACGCAGTATTTT. Based on the CDR3 plus reference TRBV7-2 and TRBJ2-3, the full variable domain is GAGVSQSPSNKVTEKGKDVELRCDPISGHTALYWYRQSLGQGLEFLIYFQGNSAPDKSGLPSDRFSAERTGGSVSTLTIQRTQQEDSAVYLCASRITGGTQYFGPGTRLTVL.

This clone appeared once. The V call is TRBV19, the J call TRBJ2-7; TRBD2 aligns across 7 bases. This CDR3 is built from 14 residues. V shed 4 bases and J 5 bases; nucleotides not matched to a gene: 8. The germline V gene encodes CDR1 LNHDA and CDR2 SQIVND (reference sequence). CDR3 nucleotide sequence: TGTGCCAGTAGTAACAGACGGGGGGTTGACGAGCAGTACTTC. It encodes CASSNRRGVDEQYF.

This sequence joins TRBV19 and TRBJ2-1; possibly TRBD2 for D (7 bases). V lost 3 bases, J lost 2 bases, and 11 bases lay in between. The germline V gene has CDR1 LNHDA and CDR2 SQIVND (reference sequence). The CDR3 extends over 15 amino acids. CDR3 sequence (DNA): TGTGCCAGTAGTATGGGGGGGGCAACCTACAATGAGCAGTTCTTC. Amino acid sequence: CASSMGGATYNEQFF.

J is TRBJ2-7 and V is TRBV6-5, with a weak D call TRBD1 (6 bases). The CDR3 has 13 amino acids. Trimming removed 5 bases from V and 7 bases from J, with 15 bases in between. The germline gives CDR1 MNHEY, CDR2 SVGAGI. The CDR3 loop reads CASSQNTGFEQYF. The CDR3 nucleotides are TGTGCCAGCAGTCAAAACACAGGGTTTGAGCAGTACTTC.

The chain carries TRBV6-1 and TRBJ2-3; 11 bases match TRBD2. In germline, CDR1 is MNHNS, CDR2 SASEGT. The junction had 10 bases not matched to a gene; V was cut back by 3 bases and J by 5 bases. The CDR3 runs to 17 residues. The CDR3 nucleotides read TGTGCCAGCAGTGACCCTCTACTAGCGGGAGTTTTAGATACGCAGTATTTT. This sequence encodes CASSDPLLAGVLDTQYF.

CDR3 in DNA: TGTGCCAGCAGTGATGGGAGAAAGACCTACGAGCAGTACTTC. Its translation is CASSDGRKTYEQYF. The rearrangement uses TRBV25-1 and TRBJ2-7; a possible D gene is TRBD2 (5 bases). The ends were cut back, 3 bases at V and 2 bases at J, with 11 bases in the middle. CDR3 length: 14 residues. Germline V gives CDR1 MGHDK, CDR2 SYGVNS.

This clone occurred once. This rearrangement joins TRBV20-1 to TRBJ1-5; D remains unclear. This CDR3 spans 15 amino acids. Deletions cut 3 bases from V and 2 bases from J, with 14 bases between. Germline V CDR1 and CDR2: DFQATT, SNEGSKA (reference sequence). The CDR3 nucleotides read TGCAGTGCTAGTCTAAGGAGACGGGGCAATCAGCCCCAGCATTTT. Protein: CSASLRRRGNQPQHF.

V usage is TRBV10-1 and J usage is TRBJ1-2, with D possibly being TRBD1 (6 bases). V lost 3 bases and J 7 bases, leaving 21 bases between the germline ends. Per germline, CDR1 WNHNN and CDR2 SYGVQD (reference sequence). This CDR3 contains 16 residues. The CDR3 region has the DNA TGCGCCAGCAGTGAATCCTCCGGGACATCCTGGGGTGGCTACACCTTC. This gives the protein CASSESSGTSWGGYTF.